Listed below are T cell receptor beta chains from one sample, sequenced in a study of cytomegalovirus exposure and HLA in healthy donors. Only in-frame clones appear in the TCRdb table, and some are missing; sequencing was by immunoSEQ multiplex PCR. The repertoire consists of under 200,000 clones, with 65% to 80% occurring once and the leading ten covering 7%. The sample comprised PBMCs. These receptors came from a woman aged 40 to 50 in good health and CMV-seropositive. Each CDR3 is given without its conserved first and last residue.

v_gene | CDR3aa
TRBV28 | ASKDSNGNTIY
TRBV28 | ASSPGTGSSGNTIY
TRBV7-3 | ASSLLRDRVTEQY
TRBV7-9 | SSSSYVMGQPYEQY
TRBV7-2 | ASTPLAGDTQY
TRBV19 | ASSITRGGTYEQY
TRBV5-1 | ASRMKTGGSGNTIY
TRBV9 | ASSVMGGPYEQY
TRBV7-9 | ASSFGASGANVLT
TRBV11-1 | ASSGHRGLPEAF
TRBV6-5 | ASSYIDRATEAF
TRBV7-2 | ASTNRRAGRDTQY
TRBV30 | AWSSITGRGRDEQY
TRBV28 | ASTLTGRNIQY
TRBV5-1 | ASSSGTGLVDEQF
TRBV7-9 | ASSLSPNSPLH
TRBV5-8 | ASRQKNTGELF
TRBV25-1 | ASSDAQGAGETQY
TRBV7-8 | ASSLLSGQNTRTDTQY
TRBV5-6 | ASSLGTGAYEQY
TRBV9 | ASSDRFTEAF